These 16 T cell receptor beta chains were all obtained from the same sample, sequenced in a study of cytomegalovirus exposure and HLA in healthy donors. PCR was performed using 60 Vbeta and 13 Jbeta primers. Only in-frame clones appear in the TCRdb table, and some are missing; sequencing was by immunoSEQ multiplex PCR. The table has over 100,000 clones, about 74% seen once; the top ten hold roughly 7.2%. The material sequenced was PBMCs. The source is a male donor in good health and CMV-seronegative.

The CDR3 DNA is TGTGCCACCAGCGCTTCCCTAGGAGTATTTGAGACCCAGTACTTC. The encoded protein is CATSASLGVFETQYF. The chain joins TRBV15 to TRBJ2-5, with D unclear. V was clipped by 5 bases and J by 5 bases, with 18 bases between them. The CDR3 runs 15 residues. Germline V gene data show CDR1 as LNHNV and CDR2 as YYDKDF (reference sequence). The full variable domain, rest sourced from reference TRBV15 and TRBJ2-5, is DAMVIQNPRYQVTQFGKPVTLSCSQTLNHNVMYWYQQKSSQAPKLLFHYYDKDFNNEADTPDNFQSRRPNTSFCFLDIRSPGLGDTAMYLCATSASLGVFETQYFGPGTRLLVL.

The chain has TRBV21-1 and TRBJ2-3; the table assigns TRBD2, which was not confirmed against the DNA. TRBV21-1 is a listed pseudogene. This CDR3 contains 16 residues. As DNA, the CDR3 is TGTGCCAGCAGCAAATTTCCGGGGTCCGGCACAGATACGCAGTATTTT. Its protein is CASSKFPGSGTDTQYF.

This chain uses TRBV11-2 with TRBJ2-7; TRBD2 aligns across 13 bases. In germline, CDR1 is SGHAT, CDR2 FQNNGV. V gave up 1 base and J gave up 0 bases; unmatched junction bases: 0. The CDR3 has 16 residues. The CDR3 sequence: CASSLGTSGSSYEQYF. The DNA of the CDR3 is TGTGCCAGCAGCTTAGGGACTAGCGGGAGCTCCTACGAGCAGTACTTC.

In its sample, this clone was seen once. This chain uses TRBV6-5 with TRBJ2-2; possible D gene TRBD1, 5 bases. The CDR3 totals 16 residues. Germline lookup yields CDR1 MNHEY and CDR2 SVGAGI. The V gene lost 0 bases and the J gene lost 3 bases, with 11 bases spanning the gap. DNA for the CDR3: TGTGCCAGCAGTTACTCTTACAGGTCGGACACCGGGGAGCTGTTTTTT. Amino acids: CASSYSYRSDTGELFF.

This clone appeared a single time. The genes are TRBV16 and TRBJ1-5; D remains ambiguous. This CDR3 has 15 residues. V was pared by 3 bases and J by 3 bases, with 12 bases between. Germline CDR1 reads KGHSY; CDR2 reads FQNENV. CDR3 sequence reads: CASSQFTGDNQPQHF. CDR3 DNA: TGTGCCAGCAGCCAGTTTACTGGAGACAATCAGCCCCAGCATTTT.

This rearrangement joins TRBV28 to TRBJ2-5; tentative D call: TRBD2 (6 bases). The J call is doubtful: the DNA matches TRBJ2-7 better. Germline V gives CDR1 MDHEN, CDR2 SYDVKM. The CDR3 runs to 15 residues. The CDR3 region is CASSLWNPAGNEQYF. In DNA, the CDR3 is TGTGCCAGCAGTTTATGGAACCCCGCGGGAAACGAGCAGTACTTC.

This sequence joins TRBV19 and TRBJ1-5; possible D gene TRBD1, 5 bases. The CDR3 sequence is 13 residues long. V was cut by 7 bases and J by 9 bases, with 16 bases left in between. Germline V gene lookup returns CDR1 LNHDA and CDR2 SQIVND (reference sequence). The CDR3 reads CASTVGEGRPQHF. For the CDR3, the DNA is TGTGCCAGTACCGTGGGGGAGGGGAGGCCCCAGCATTTT.

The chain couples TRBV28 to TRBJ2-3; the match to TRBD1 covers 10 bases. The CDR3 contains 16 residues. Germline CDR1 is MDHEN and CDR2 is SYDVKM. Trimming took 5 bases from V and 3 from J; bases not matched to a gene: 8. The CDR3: CASSPLDRGRTDTQYF. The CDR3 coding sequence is TGTGCCAGCAGTCCCCTGGACAGGGGGAGGACAGATACGCAGTATTTT.

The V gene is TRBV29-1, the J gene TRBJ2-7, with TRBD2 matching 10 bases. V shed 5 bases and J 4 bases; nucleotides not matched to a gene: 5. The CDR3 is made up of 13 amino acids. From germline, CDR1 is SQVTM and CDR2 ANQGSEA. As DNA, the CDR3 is TGCAGCGTTCAAACTAGCGGGATTTACGAGCAGTACTTC. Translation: CSVQTSGIYEQYF.

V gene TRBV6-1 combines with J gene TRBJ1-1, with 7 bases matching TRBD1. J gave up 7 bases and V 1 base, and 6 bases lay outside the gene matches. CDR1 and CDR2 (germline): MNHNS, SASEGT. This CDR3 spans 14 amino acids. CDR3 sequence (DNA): TGTGCCAGCAGTGAAGTCTGGGACAGCGGTGAAGCTTTCTTT. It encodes CASSEVWDSGEAFF.

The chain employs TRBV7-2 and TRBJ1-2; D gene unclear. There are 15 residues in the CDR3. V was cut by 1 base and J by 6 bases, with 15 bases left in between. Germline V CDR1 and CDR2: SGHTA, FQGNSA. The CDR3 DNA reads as TGTGCCAGCAGCTTAGGGGAGCCTGGGCGGGATGGCTACACCTTC. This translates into CASSLGEPGRDGYTF.

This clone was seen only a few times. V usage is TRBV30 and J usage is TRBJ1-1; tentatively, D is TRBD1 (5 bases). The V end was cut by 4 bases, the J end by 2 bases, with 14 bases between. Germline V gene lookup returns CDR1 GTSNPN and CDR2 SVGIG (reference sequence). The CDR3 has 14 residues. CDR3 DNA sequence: TGTGCCTGGACCCTGGGAAGGGGCAACACTGAAGCTTTCTTT. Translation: CAWTLGRGNTEAFF.

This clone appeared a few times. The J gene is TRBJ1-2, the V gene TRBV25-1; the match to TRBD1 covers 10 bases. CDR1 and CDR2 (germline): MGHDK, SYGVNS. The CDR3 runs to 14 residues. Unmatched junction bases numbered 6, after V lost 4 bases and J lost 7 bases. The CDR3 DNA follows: TGTGCCAGCAGTGGGGGACAGGGGCTGTTTGGCTACACCTTC. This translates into CASSGGQGLFGYTF.

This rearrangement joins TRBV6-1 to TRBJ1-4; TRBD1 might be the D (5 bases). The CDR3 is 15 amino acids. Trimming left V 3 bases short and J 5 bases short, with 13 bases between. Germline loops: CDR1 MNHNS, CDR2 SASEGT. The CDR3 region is CASSDPGQANEKLFF. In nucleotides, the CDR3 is TGTGCCAGCAGTGATCCTGGACAAGCAAATGAAAAACTGTTTTTT.

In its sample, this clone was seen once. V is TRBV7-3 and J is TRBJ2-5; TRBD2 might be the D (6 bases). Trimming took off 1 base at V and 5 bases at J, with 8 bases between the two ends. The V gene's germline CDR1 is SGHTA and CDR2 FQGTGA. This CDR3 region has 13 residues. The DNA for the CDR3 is TGTGCCAGCAGCTTAAGGGGGAGGGAGACCCAGTACTTC. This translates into CASSLRGRETQYF.

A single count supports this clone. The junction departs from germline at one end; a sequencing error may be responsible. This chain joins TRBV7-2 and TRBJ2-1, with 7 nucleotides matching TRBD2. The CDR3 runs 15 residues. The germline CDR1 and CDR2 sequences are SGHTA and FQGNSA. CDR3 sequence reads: CASSLQRLAYNEQLF. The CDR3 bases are TGTGCCAGCAGCTTACAGAGACTAGCCTACAATGAGCAGCTCTTC.